The following is a T cell receptor (beta chain) sequence with its context. Its specificity is not known. This entry comes from a study of cytomegalovirus exposure and HLA in healthy donors. Whole-study findings and limits: The authors listed approximately 150 TCR beta chains as cytomegalovirus-associated. A subsequent analysis found that TCR clusters from the first cohort also tended to co-occur in the 90 to 150 validation repertoires, with less than 95% of cluster scores above 0. There were some public TCRs occurring in many donors, but most TCR sequences were rare.

This table comes from immunoSEQ multiplex PCR, and its TCRdb copy is limited to in-frame clones, with some not included. Of around 60,000 clones listed, approximately 90% are singletons. The donors were members of the roughly 120-subject validation cohort (separate from the roughly 680-subject first cohort). The germline CDR1 and CDR2 sequences are SEHNR and FQNEAQ (reference sequence). The CDR3 sequence is 13 residues long. Trimming cost V 5 bases and J 3 bases, with 10 bases left between them. Sequencing used PBMCs. The TCR sequence derives from a woman younger than 35 in good health and CMV-seronegative. This chain uses TRBV7-9 with TRBJ1-2, with D unresolved. CDR3 amino acids: CASSAPGDYGYTF. CDR3 in DNA: TGTGCCAGCAGCGCCCCAGGTGACTATGGCTACACCTTC.